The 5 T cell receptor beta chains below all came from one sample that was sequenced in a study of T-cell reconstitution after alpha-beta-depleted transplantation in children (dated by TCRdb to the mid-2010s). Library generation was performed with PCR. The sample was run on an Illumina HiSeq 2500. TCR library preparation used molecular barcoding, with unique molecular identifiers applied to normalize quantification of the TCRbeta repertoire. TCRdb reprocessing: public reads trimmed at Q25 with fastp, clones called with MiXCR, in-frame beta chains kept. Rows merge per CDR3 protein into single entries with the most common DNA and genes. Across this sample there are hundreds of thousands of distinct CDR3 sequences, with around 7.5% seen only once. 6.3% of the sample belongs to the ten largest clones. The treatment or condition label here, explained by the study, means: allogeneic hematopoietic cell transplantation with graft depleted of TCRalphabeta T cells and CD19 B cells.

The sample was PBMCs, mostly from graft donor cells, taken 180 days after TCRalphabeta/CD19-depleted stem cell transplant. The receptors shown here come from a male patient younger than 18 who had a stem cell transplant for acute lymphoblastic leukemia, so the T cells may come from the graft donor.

The CDR3 bases are TGCGCCAGCAGCAACGACAGGGTGGATTATCTCACCGGGGAGCTGTTTTTT. It specifies CASSNDRVDYLTGELFF. The V gene is TRBV5-1, the J gene TRBJ2-2; TRBD1 matches 7 bases. CDR1 and CDR2 (germline): SGHRS, YFSETQ. The CDR3 is made up of 17 amino acids. The J segment lost 4 bases and the V segment lost 4 bases, leaving 13 bases of the junction unmatched.

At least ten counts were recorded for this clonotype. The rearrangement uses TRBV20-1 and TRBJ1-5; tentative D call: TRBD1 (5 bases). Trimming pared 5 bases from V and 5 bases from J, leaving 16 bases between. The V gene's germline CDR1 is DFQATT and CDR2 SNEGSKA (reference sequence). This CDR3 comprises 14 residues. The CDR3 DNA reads TGCAGTGCTCCCTGGGCAGGGATCCATCAGCCCCAGCATTTT. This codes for CSAPWAGIHQPQHF.

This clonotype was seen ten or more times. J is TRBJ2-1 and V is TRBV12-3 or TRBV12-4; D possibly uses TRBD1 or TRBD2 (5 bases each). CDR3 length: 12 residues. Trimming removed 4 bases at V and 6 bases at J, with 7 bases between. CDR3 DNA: TGTGCCAGCAGTTGGGACCCCAATGAGCAGTTCTTC. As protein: CASSWDPNEQFF.

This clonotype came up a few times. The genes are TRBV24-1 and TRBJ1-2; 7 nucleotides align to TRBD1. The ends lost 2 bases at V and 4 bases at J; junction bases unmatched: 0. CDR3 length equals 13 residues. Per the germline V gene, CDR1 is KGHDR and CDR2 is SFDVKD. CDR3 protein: CATSDSGGYGYTF. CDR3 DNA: TGTGCCACCAGTGATTCAGGGGGCTATGGCTACACCTTC.

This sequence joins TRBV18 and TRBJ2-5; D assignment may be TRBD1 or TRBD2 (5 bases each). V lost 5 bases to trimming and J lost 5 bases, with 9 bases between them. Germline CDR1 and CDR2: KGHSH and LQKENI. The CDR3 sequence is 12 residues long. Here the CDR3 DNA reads TGTGCCAGCTCAGGGACGGGGGAGACCCAGTACTTC. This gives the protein CASSGTGETQYF.